The present entry profiles one T cell receptor (beta chain) with its context. The antigen remains unidentified. Primers: 60 Vbeta forward and 13 Jbeta reverse. TCRdb keeps only in-frame clones here, not all; method: immunoSEQ multiplex PCR. This table holds 150,000 to 200,000 clones. V gave up 5 bases and J gave up 1 base, with 11 bases separating them. CDR3 length: 14 residues. Germline V gene sequence: CDR1 SGHNT, CDR2 YYREEE (reference sequence). The data were taken from a study of cytomegalovirus exposure and HLA in healthy donors. Study-level background: For the approximately 400 genotyped donors, 75% to 90% fell within the Caucasian-associated ancestry cluster.

Notes on the study in general: Data from an earlier analysis indicated that most TCR beta V segments were productive either about 87% or about 30% of the time.

The receptor comes from a woman under 30 in good health and CMV-seropositive. The rearrangement joins TRBV5-4 to TRBJ2-3; D is possibly TRBD2 (6 bases). The sequenced sample was PBMCs. The DNA for the CDR3 is TGTGCCAGCAGGGACCCGGGAGGCACAGATACGCAGTATTTT. Its translation is CASRDPGGTDTQYF.